This T cell receptor (beta chain) originates from a study of OX40 agonist ivuxolimab in advanced cancers. About the research overall: Each patient was given ivuxolimab into a vein every 2 weeks, at 0.01 to 10 mg/kg. Hepatocellular carcinoma, melanoma, renal cell or head and neck cancer was diagnosed in the dose-escalation patients.

Profiled with immunoSEQ multiplex PCR; TCRdb holds only in-frame clones, not every one. The repertoire holds 55,000 to 65,000 clones, with 70% to 90% as singletons. Whole-study findings and limits: Partial responders treated at 0.1-3.0 mg/kg exhibited clonal expansion among the lowest measured.

On this clone: The target antigen is unknown.

Blood sampling took place at baseline, cycle 4 day 1, and cycle 7 day 1. This CDR3 has 14 amino acids. V was pared by 4 bases and J by 4 bases, with 6 bases of the junction left unmatched. The V gene's germline CDR1 is SGHRS and CDR2 YFSETQ. V usage is TRBV5-1 and J usage is TRBJ2-5; 8 bases match TRBD1. The receptor comes from an adult with an advanced solid tumor such as melanoma, head and neck, liver or kidney cancer. The sample in question was CD4+ or CD8+ T cells sorted from blood, obtained in a trial of the OX40 agonist ivuxolimab. The CDR3 DNA reads TGCGCCAGCAGCAAGGGACAGGTCCGAGAGACCCAGTACTTC. Protein sequence: CASSKGQVRETQYF. Based on the CDR3 plus reference TRBV5-1 and TRBJ2-5, the full variable domain is KAGVTQTPRYLIKTRGQQVTLSCSPISGHRSVSWYQQTPGQGLQFLFEYFSETQRNKGNFPGRFSGRQFSNSRSEMNVSTLELGDSALYLCASSKGQVRETQYFGPGTRLLVL.